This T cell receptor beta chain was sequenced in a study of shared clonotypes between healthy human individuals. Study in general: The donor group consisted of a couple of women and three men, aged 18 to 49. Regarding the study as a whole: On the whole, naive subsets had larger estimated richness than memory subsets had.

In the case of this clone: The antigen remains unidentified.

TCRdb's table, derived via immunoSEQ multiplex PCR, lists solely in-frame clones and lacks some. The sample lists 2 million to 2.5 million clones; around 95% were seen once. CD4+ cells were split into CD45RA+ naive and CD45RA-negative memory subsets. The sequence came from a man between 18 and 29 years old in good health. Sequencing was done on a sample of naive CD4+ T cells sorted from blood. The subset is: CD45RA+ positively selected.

The DNA of the CDR3 is TGTGCCAGCAATCGGACAGGGGCTGGTGGAAACACCATATATTTT. Its translation: CASNRTGAGGNTIYF. J is TRBJ1-3 and V is TRBV9, with 9 bases lining up with TRBD1. The CDR3 has 15 residues. The germline V gene has CDR1 SGDLS and CDR2 YYNGEE. The V gene end was trimmed by 6 bases and the J gene end by 3 bases; junction bases not matched to a gene: 7.